This T cell receptor (beta chain) derives from a study of identical twins. MiXCR, run by TCRdb on the 5' RACE reads, gives a single entry per CDR3 protein. The sample shows some 500,000 distinct CDR3 sequences, 22% of them seen only once. CDR1 and CDR2 (germline): DFQATT, SNEGSKA (reference sequence). After removal of 5 bases from V and 5 bases from J, the junction contained 14 bases not matched to a gene. The CDR3 is 16 amino acids. The data also belong to a second study, concerning T cells expressing NK-cell markers.

The clonotype originates from a woman in her late teens or twenties in good health. The chain is built from TRBV20-1 and TRBJ2-3, with 9 bases matching TRBD2. Sequencing was carried out using CD4+ T cells sorted from blood. CDR3 protein: CSASGGLAGFLDTQYF. The CDR3 DNA follows: TGCAGTGCTTCCGGCGGGCTAGCGGGATTTTTAGATACGCAGTATTTT.